These 18 T cell receptor beta chains originate from one sample sequenced in a study of PD-1 blockade in classical Hodgkin lymphoma. Assay used: immunoSEQ multiplex PCR; TCRdb lists only in-frame clones, some missing. The top ten hold 0.25% of the sample, which has 22,000 or so clones, approximately 89% seen once. Time point reported: newly diagnosed, previously untreated cHL patient sample. Purification of CD4+ T cells from thawed PBMCs was performed via magnetic negative selection. What was sequenced was CD4+ T cells from blood. The receptor source for this set is a human donor with classical Hodgkin lymphoma.

The chain couples TRBV6-6 to TRBJ2-1; possibly TRBD1 for D (6 bases). The ends were cut back, 6 bases at V and 6 bases at J, with 18 bases in the middle. Germline CDR1 and CDR2: MNHNY and SVGAGI (reference sequence). The length of the CDR3 is 15 residues. CDR3 amino acids: CASRLGGTSFNEQFF. The CDR3 coding sequence is TGTGCCAGCAGACTAGGGGGTACATCGTTCAATGAGCAGTTCTTC.

The chain has TRBV6-5 and TRBJ1-2, with D uncertain. V gave up 0 bases and J gave up 8 bases, with 16 bases separating them. Germline values: CDR1 MNHEY, CDR2 SVGAGI. The CDR3 sequence is 15 residues long. This CDR3 is CASSYSNRAEEGYTF. In DNA, the CDR3 is TGTGCCAGCAGTTACTCAAACAGAGCCGAGGAGGGCTACACCTTC.

This rearrangement joins TRBV7-2 to TRBJ2-5, with 11 bases identical to TRBD2. CDR1 is SGHTA, CDR2 FQGNSA, per germline. This CDR3 is 18 amino acids long. J lost 2 bases, V lost 0 bases, and 8 bases had no gene match. The chain's CDR3 is CASSLAVSGGVTQETQYF. The CDR3 bases are TGTGCCAGCAGCTTAGCGGTTAGCGGGGGGGTGACGCAAGAGACCCAGTACTTC.

This chain links TRBV4-2 with TRBJ2-7, with TRBD2 matching over 7 bases. Per germline, CDR1 LGHNA and CDR2 YNFKEQ. Germline trimming cut 4 bases from V and 0 bases from J; bases unmatched to any gene: 9. This CDR3 comprises 16 residues. The CDR3 sequence: CASSRQAGSDSYEQYF. The CDR3 DNA reads TGTGCCAGCAGCCGACAAGCGGGGTCCGACTCCTACGAGCAGTACTTC.

The chain joins TRBV18 to TRBJ1-4; D is ambiguous. The length of the CDR3 is 14 residues. CDR1 is KGHSH and CDR2 is LQKENI in the germline V gene. V lost 5 bases to trimming and J lost 10 bases, with 17 bases between them. The CDR3 nucleotides read TGTGCCAGCTCATCTGCGACACAGTCAGGAAAACTGTTTTTT. As protein: CASSSATQSGKLFF. The entire variable domain, with the rest obtained from reference TRBV18 and TRBJ1-4, is as follows: NAGVMQNPRHLVRRRGQEARLRCSPMKGHSHVYWYRQLPEEGLKFMVYLQKENIIDESGMPKERFSAEFPKEGPSILRIQQVVRGDSAAYFCASSSATQSGKLFFGSGTQLSVL.

The chain carries TRBV19 and TRBJ1-4; D is possibly TRBD1 (6 bases). There are 14 residues in the CDR3. Germline assignment: CDR1 LNHDA and CDR2 SQIVND (reference sequence). Trimming removed 8 bases at V and 4 bases at J, with 14 bases between. CDR3 DNA: TGTGCCAGTCGCCTCCGGGGGCGTAATGAAAAACTGTTTTTT. Protein product: CASRLRGRNEKLFF.

V is TRBV7-2 and J is TRBJ2-5; D possibly corresponds to TRBD1 (7 bases). The CDR3 sequence is 15 residues long. V lost 5 bases and J 5 bases, leaving 18 bases between the germline ends. Germline V gene lookup returns CDR1 SGHTA and CDR2 FQGNSA. This CDR3 is CASSPPVPGGETQYF. CDR3 in DNA: TGTGCCAGCAGCCCCCCCGTTCCAGGGGGGGAGACCCAGTACTTC.

This chain links TRBV5-6 with TRBJ1-6; a possible D gene is TRBD1 (6 bases). Germline CDR1 reads SGHDT; CDR2 reads YYEEEE. Between the trimmed V and J ends, which lost 4 bases and 7 bases, there was a span of 9 bases. The CDR3 is 13 amino acids. The DNA for the CDR3 is TGTGCCAGCAGCGACAGGTACAATTCACCCCTCCACTTT. As protein: CASSDRYNSPLHF.

The chain couples TRBV11-3 to TRBJ2-2; 7 bases are a match to TRBD2. This CDR3 has 14 amino acids. V shed 8 bases and J 2 bases; nucleotides not matched to a gene: 5. CDR1 is SGHNT, CDR2 YENEEA, per germline. CDR3 in DNA: TGTGCCAGCCAGAGCGGGGATAACACCGGGGAGCTGTTTTTT. Protein product: CASQSGDNTGELFF.

This chain joins TRBV4-3 and TRBJ2-7; 8 bases are shared with TRBD2. The CDR3 length is 15 residues. V was clipped by 0 bases and J by 5 bases; unmatched bases: 6. Germline V gene sequence: CDR1 LGHNA, CDR2 YSLEER. The DNA of the CDR3 is TGCGCCAGCAGCCAAGAGGCGGGAGGTCGTCACGAGCAGTACTTC. It codes for CASSQEAGGRHEQYF.

This chain links TRBV2 with TRBJ1-5; tentative D call: TRBD1 (5 bases). Trimming took off 8 bases at V and 4 bases at J, with 18 bases between the two ends. Germline V gene sequence: CDR1 SNHLY, CDR2 FYNNEI. This CDR3 region has 15 residues. The CDR3 is CASGWTRTGNQPQHF. The CDR3 nucleotides are TGTGCCAGCGGTTGGACAAGGACCGGGAATCAGCCCCAGCATTTT.

This chain uses TRBV9 with TRBJ1-3, with D perhaps matching TRBD1 (5 bases). This CDR3 contains 15 residues. The germline V gene encodes CDR1 SGDLS and CDR2 YYNGEE. The V end was cut by 1 base, the J end by 2 bases, with 10 bases between. Here the CDR3 reads CASSVMGDPGNTIYF. The DNA for the CDR3 is TGTGCCAGCAGCGTAATGGGGGATCCTGGAAACACCATATATTTT.

This clone was seen only once. The genes are TRBV5-5 and TRBJ2-5; D is unclear. CDR1 and CDR2 (germline): SGHKS, YYEKEE (reference sequence). Trimming cost V 0 bases and J 1 base, with 7 bases left between them. The CDR3 covers 14 residues. CDR3: CASSLGLSQETQYF. The CDR3 DNA sequence: TGTGCCAGCAGCTTGGGACTTAGCCAAGAGACCCAGTACTTC.

The chain is built from TRBV4-1 and TRBJ2-7; D is unclear. Trimming shortened V by 3 bases and J by 0 bases, and 9 bases separated the two germline ends. The CDR3 loop spans 14 amino acids. In germline, CDR1 is MGHRA, CDR2 YSYEKL. The CDR3 reads CASSQTLVSYEQYF. CDR3 nucleotide sequence: TGCGCCAGCAGCCAGACACTGGTCTCCTACGAGCAGTACTTC.

The chain joins TRBV2 to TRBJ1-1; D is perhaps TRBD1 (5 bases). The CDR3 has 11 amino acids. Trimming cost V 4 bases and J 11 bases, with 11 bases left between them. Germline lookup yields CDR1 SNHLY and CDR2 FYNNEI. In DNA, the CDR3 is TGTGCCAGCAGTGTGAGCAAGGGGGCTTTCTTT. Its translation is CASSVSKGAFF.

The chain combines TRBV2 with TRBJ1-5; a possible D gene is TRBD1 (5 bases). V lost 3 bases, J lost 5 bases, and 11 bases lay in between. The CDR3 length is 14 residues. Germline-derived CDR1 and CDR2 are SNHLY and FYNNEI. Here the CDR3 reads CASSDTGSYQPQHF. CDR3 in DNA: TGTGCCAGCAGTGATACAGGCAGCTATCAGCCCCAGCATTTT.

The J gene is TRBJ2-3, the V gene TRBV11-3; 8 nucleotides agree with TRBD2. The germline CDR1 and CDR2 sequences are SGHNT and YENEEA. Trimming at V came to 7 bases and at J to 5 bases, leaving 5 bases not matched to a gene. This CDR3 contains 13 residues. CDR3 in amino acids: CASTLSGIDTQYF. CDR3 in DNA: TGTGCCAGCACCCTTAGCGGGATAGATACGCAGTATTTT.

The V call is TRBV2, the J call TRBJ2-1, with D unresolved. The CDR3 spans 14 residues. The V end was cut by 7 bases, the J end by 0 bases, with 10 bases between. Germline CDR1 reads SNHLY; CDR2 reads FYNNEI. For the CDR3, the DNA is TGTGCCAGCACAGGCACAGACTCCTACAATGAGCAGTTCTTC. It is translated as CASTGTDSYNEQFF.